Each of the 19 T cell receptor beta chains below was sequenced from the same sample in a study of T cells in Graves' hyperthyroidism and ophthalmopathy. The source material, RNA transcripts, was used to amplify TCR beta CDR3 regions. In the first-round RT-PCR of the TCR CDR3, the HTBI primer set was used. MiXCR was run by TCRdb on the multiplex PCR reads, yielding one entry per CDR3 protein. Among approximately 610,000 distinct CDR3 sequences listed, 16% were seen once. The sample taken for sequencing was blood. The receptors come from a woman under 30 with Graves' hyperthyroidism.

This clonotype was found a few times. This may arise from a read error, as a much more abundant clone is one base away. This chain links TRBV14 with TRBJ2-7; D not resolved. CDR1 and CDR2 from the germline V gene are SGHDN and FVKESK. The CDR3 is 13 amino acids. CDR3 sequence (DNA): TGTGCCAGCGGCCAAGATCTGGCGAACGAGCAGTACTTC. Translating gives CASGQDLANEQYF.

Many counts were recorded for this clonotype. V is TRBV5-1 and J is TRBJ2-1, with 13 bases fitting TRBD2. The CDR3 is made up of 15 amino acids. CDR1 and CDR2 from the germline V gene are SGHRS and YFSETQ. The trim removed 3 bases at V and 6 bases at J, leaving 3 bases unmatched. The CDR3 coding sequence is TGCGCCAGCAGCTGGGGACTAGCGGGAATCAATGAGCAGTTCTTC. Translating gives CASSWGLAGINEQFF.

This clonotype was picked up one time. The chain links TRBV7-9 to TRBJ2-7; 13 positions match TRBD2. This CDR3 is built from 14 residues. Germline assignment: CDR1 SEHNR and CDR2 FQNEAQ (reference sequence). V was pared by 5 bases and J by 7 bases, with 5 bases of the junction left unmatched. The CDR3 protein is CASSRTSGSREQYF. The CDR3 DNA sequence: TGTGCCAGCAGCCGGACTAGCGGGAGTCGGGAGCAGTACTTC.

This clonotype was recorded at least ten times. The V call is TRBV7-6, the J call TRBJ2-5; D is perhaps TRBD1 (7 bases). Germline CDR1 reads SGHVS; CDR2 reads FNYEAQ. The V end lost 5 bases, the J end lost 6 bases, and 16 bases lay between the germline ends. This CDR3 region has 14 residues. The DNA for the CDR3 is TGTGCCAGCAGCCCATCGACAGGGAGGCAGACCCAGTACTTC. It translates to CASSPSTGRQTQYF.

This clonotype has a count of ten or more. CDR3 DNA sequence: TGCGCCAGCAGGGCGACAGACTTGAACACTGAAGCTTTCTTT. Its translation is CASRATDLNTEAFF. The chain carries TRBV5-1 and TRBJ1-1; D is perhaps TRBD1 (5 bases). Between the trimmed V and J ends, which lost 5 bases and 0 bases, there was a span of 11 bases. The CDR3 length is 14 residues. The germline gives CDR1 SGHRS, CDR2 YFSETQ.

This clonotype has a handful of counts. Given a much more abundant clone one base away, this may be a read error. The rearrangement uses TRBV11-3 and TRBJ2-3, with TRBD2 as a possible D gene (5 bases). Germline CDR1 SGHNT, CDR2 YENEEA. CDR3 size: 13 residues. The V end was cut by 2 bases, the J end by 8 bases, with 11 bases between. The CDR3: CASSLNLEGTQYF. The CDR3 region has the DNA TGTGCCAGCAGCTTAAATCTTGAGGGTACGCAGTATTTT. Full variable domain (rest looked up from reference TRBV11-3 and TRBJ2-3): EAGVVQSPRYKIIEKKQPVAFWCNPISGHNTLYWYLQNLGQGPELLIRYENEEAVDDSQLPKDRFSAERLKGVDSTLKIQPAELGDSAVYLCASSLNLEGTQYFGPGTRLTVL.

The V and J genes are TRBV29-1 and TRBJ2-7; a weak D match, TRBD1 (5 bases). Germline CDR1 SQVTM, CDR2 ANQGSEA. CDR3 length: 12 amino acids. The V gene lost 5 bases and the J gene lost 1 base, with 9 bases spanning the gap. The CDR3 reads CSVITGSYEQYF. The CDR3 bases are TGCAGCGTTATTACAGGTTCCTACGAGCAGTACTTC.

This clonotype was found many times. The chain combines TRBV27 with TRBJ2-2, with 7 bases that match TRBD1. After removal of 4 bases from V and 5 bases from J, the junction contained 10 bases not matched to a gene. The CDR3 is 16 amino acids. CDR1 is MNHEY and CDR2 is SMNVEV in the germline V gene (reference sequence). The CDR3 bases are TGTGCCAGCAGTTCACCATACTTGACAGGGACCGGGGAGCTGTTTTTT. Residues: CASSSPYLTGTGELFF.

On this clonotype: Given a much more abundant clone one base away, this may be a read error. The rearrangement uses TRBV30 and TRBJ2-2; D remains unclear. CDR3 length: 11 amino acids. Germline lookup yields CDR1 GTSNPN and CDR2 SVGIG (reference sequence). The germline V and J ends were trimmed by 2 bases and 9 bases, with 7 bases remaining between them. The DNA of the CDR3 is TGTGCCTGGAGTCCCCCCCGGGAGCTGTTTTTT. Protein product: CAWSPPRELFF.

This clonotype was seen repeatedly, ten times or more. The genes are TRBV30 and TRBJ1-1; 8 bases agree with TRBD1. The CDR3 sequence is 13 residues long. Germline V CDR1 and CDR2: GTSNPN, SVGIG (reference sequence). CDR3 sequence reads: CACRQGMNTEAFF. The DNA for the CDR3 is TGTGCATGTCGACAGGGGATGAACACTGAAGCTTTCTTT.

This clonotype was found a few times. DNA of the CDR3: TGTGCCACCAGCAAGACTAGCGGGAACACCGGGGAGCTGTTTTTT. Translation: CATSKTSGNTGELFF. The chain uses TRBV15 and TRBJ2-2, with TRBD2 matching 9 bases. The CDR3 sequence is 15 residues long. V lost 4 bases, J lost 1 base, and 1 base stayed unmatched. Per the germline V gene, CDR1 is LNHNV and CDR2 is YYDKDF (reference sequence).

The DNA of the CDR3 is TGTGCCAGCGGACAGGAGGCCTATGGCTACACCTTC. Translating gives CASGQEAYGYTF. The gene calls are TRBV7-2 and TRBJ1-2; 7 nucleotides line up with TRBD1. CDR3 length: 12 amino acids. Trimming removed 8 bases from V and 4 bases from J; junction bases left unmatched: 4. Germline lookup yields CDR1 SGHTA and CDR2 FQGNSA.

This clonotype was picked up many times. J is TRBJ2-1 and V is TRBV2, with TRBD2 matching 10 bases. The CDR3 runs to 15 residues. The V segment lost 6 bases and the J segment 6 bases; nucleotides outside the gene matches: 8. Germline V CDR1 and CDR2: SNHLY, FYNNEI. CDR3 bases: TGTGCCAGCAGCCTGGGACTAGCGTGGGTCAATGAGCAGTTCTTC. This translates into CASSLGLAWVNEQFF. Full variable domain (remainder filled in from reference TRBV2 and TRBJ2-1): EPEVTQTPSHQVTQMGQEVILRCVPISNHLYFYWYRQILGQKVEFLVSFYNNEISEKSEIFDDQFSVERPDGSNFTLKIRSTKLEDSAMYFCASSLGLAWVNEQFFGPGTRLTVL.

This clonotype was recorded many times. This rearrangement joins TRBV30 to TRBJ2-5, with D unclear. CDR1 and CDR2 (germline): GTSNPN, SVGIG (reference sequence). This CDR3 contains 13 residues. Between the trimmed V and J ends, which lost 0 bases and 1 base, there was a span of 6 bases. DNA of the CDR3: TGTGCCTGGAGTGTATGGAGCCAAGAGACCCAGTACTTC. Translating gives CAWSVWSQETQYF.

This chain connects TRBV7-8 to TRBJ1-5, with D maybe TRBD1 (5 bases). Per germline, CDR1 SGHVS and CDR2 FQNEAQ. V dropped 2 bases and J dropped 2 bases, with 19 bases sitting between them. This CDR3 comprises 18 residues. CDR3 nucleotides: TGTGCCAGCAGCTTAAAGACCAAGGGGCAGGGAGGCAATCAGCCCCAGCATTTT. Translated, it gives CASSLKTKGQGGNQPQHF.

The chain links TRBV9 to TRBJ1-5; D ambiguous. V shed 2 bases and J shed 2 bases, with 11 bases lying between them. This CDR3 comprises 15 residues. Germline lookup yields CDR1 SGDLS and CDR2 YYNGEE. The DNA for the CDR3 is TGTGCCAGCAGCGTCAGTGGTGGCCGCAATCAGCCCCAGCATTTT. It codes for CASSVSGGRNQPQHF.

This chain uses TRBV7-2 with TRBJ1-3; 7 nucleotides match TRBD1. CDR3 length: 16 amino acids. Trimming removed 5 bases from V and 0 bases from J; junction bases left unmatched: 7. Looked up from germline, CDR1 is SGHTA and CDR2 is FQGNSA. The CDR3: CASSREGALSGNTIYF. The CDR3 nucleotides are TGTGCCAGCAGCCGGGAGGGGGCACTCTCTGGAAACACCATATATTTT.

The sample holds a few counts of this clonotype. V usage is TRBV27 and J usage is TRBJ2-3; 8 bases align to TRBD1. V was pared by 5 bases and J by 4 bases, with 2 bases of the junction left unmatched. CDR3 size: 13 residues. The germline V gene has CDR1 MNHEY and CDR2 SMNVEV (reference sequence). CDR3 sequence: CASSRQGPDTQYF. In DNA form, the CDR3 reads TGTGCCAGCAGTCGACAGGGGCCAGATACGCAGTATTTT.

This clonotype was counted at least ten times. The J gene is TRBJ2-2, the V gene TRBV20-1, with 11 bases matching TRBD1. The CDR3 is 17 residues long. Germline trimming cut 0 bases from V and 3 bases from J; bases unmatched to any gene: 6. Germline CDR1 reads DFQATT; CDR2 reads SNEGSKA (reference sequence). For the CDR3, the DNA is TGCAGTGCTAGAGATAGGGACAGGGGGTGGGACACCGGGGAGCTGTTTTTT. Its protein is CSARDRDRGWDTGELFF.